These 5 T cell receptor beta chains originate from one sample sequenced in a study of blood T cell repertoires in COVID-19. Data came from immunoSEQ multiplex PCR; TCRdb stores just in-frame clones and leaves some out. The data show over 55,000 clones, 87% seen once. The sample taken for sequencing was peripheral blood. These receptors were obtained from a man aged 50 to 59 with active COVID-19.

The CDR3 is CASSPTGGGYNSPLHF. The CDR3 nucleotides read TGTGCCAGCAGCCCGACGGGGGGGGGCTATAATTCACCCCTCCACTTT. The rearrangement uses TRBV3-1 (or the pseudogene TRBV3-2) and TRBJ1-6; the D gene is possibly TRBD1 (5 bases). Germline V gene lookup returns CDR1 LGHDT and CDR2 YNNKEL (reference sequence). V lost 4 bases, J lost 3 bases, and 13 bases lay in between. The CDR3 length is 16 residues.

V is TRBV9 and J is TRBJ1-3; 8 bases line up with TRBD1. Per the germline V gene, CDR1 is SGDLS and CDR2 is YYNGEE. CDR3 length equals 14 residues. V dropped 3 bases and J dropped 3; count of bases not matched to a gene: 2. In DNA form, the CDR3 reads TGTGCCAGCAGCGCCAGGGGGCGTGGAAACACCATATATTTT. As protein: CASSARGRGNTIYF.

The gene calls are TRBV11-3 and TRBJ1-3; D is unclear. V gave up 4 bases and J gave up 0 bases, with 7 bases separating them. This CDR3 contains 14 residues. Germline V lookup: CDR1 SGHNT, CDR2 YENEEA. The CDR3 here is CASSSVLSGNTIYF. The CDR3 bases are TGTGCCAGCAGCTCAGTGCTCTCTGGAAACACCATATATTTT.

V is TRBV24-1 and J is TRBJ2-1, with D possibly TRBD2 on 5 matching bases. The V end lost 4 bases, the J end lost 5 bases, and 17 bases lay between the germline ends. Germline V lookup: CDR1 KGHDR, CDR2 SFDVKD. CDR3 length: 16 residues. CDR3 region: CATSDLDQRGNNEQFF. In DNA form, the CDR3 reads TGTGCCACCAGTGACCTGGACCAACGAGGGAACAATGAGCAGTTCTTC.

The rearrangement uses TRBV24-1 and TRBJ2-1; a possible D gene is TRBD1 (5 bases). The CDR3 runs 13 residues. Per germline, CDR1 KGHDR and CDR2 SFDVKD. The V and J ends lost 9 bases and 7 bases respectively, with 15 bases between them. The CDR3 DNA sequence: TGTGCCACCGGGGCCATAGCCGGGAATGAGCAGTTCTTC. Translated: CATGAIAGNEQFF.